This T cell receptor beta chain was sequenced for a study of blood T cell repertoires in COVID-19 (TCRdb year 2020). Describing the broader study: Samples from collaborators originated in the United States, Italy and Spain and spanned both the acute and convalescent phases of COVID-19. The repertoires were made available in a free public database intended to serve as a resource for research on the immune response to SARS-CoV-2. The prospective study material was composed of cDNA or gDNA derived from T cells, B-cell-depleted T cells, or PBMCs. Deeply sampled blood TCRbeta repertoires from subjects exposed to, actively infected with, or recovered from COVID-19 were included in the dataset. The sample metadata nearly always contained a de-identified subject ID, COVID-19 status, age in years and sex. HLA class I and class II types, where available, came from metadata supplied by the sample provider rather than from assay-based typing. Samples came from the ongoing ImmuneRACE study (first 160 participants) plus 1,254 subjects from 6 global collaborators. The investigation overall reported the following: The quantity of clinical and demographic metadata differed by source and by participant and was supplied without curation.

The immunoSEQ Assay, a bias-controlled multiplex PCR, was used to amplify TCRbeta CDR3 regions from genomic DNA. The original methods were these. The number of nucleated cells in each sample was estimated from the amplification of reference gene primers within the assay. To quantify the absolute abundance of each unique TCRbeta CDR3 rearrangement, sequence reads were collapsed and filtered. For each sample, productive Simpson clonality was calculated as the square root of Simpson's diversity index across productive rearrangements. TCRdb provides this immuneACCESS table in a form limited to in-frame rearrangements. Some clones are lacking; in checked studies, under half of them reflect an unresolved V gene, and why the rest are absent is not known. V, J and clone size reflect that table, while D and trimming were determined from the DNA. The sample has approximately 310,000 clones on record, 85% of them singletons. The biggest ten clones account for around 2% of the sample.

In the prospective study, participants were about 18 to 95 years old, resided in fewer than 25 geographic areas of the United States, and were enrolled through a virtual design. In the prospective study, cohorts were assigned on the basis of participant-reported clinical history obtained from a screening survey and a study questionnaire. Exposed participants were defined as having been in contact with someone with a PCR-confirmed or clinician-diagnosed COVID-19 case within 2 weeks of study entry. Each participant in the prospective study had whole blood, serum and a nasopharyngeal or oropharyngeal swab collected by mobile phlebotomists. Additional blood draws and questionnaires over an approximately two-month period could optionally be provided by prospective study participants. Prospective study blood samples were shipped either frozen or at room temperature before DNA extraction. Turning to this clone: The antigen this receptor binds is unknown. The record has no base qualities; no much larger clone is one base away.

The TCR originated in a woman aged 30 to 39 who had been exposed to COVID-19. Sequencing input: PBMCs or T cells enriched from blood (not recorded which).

The DNA is TGTGCCAGCAGCCAAAGGTCCGGGGGGCTGAGAGAGACCCAGTACTTC. This is translated as CASSQRSGGLRETQYF. The sequence joins TRBV4-2 to TRBJ2-5, with TRBD2 perhaps the D gene, on 7 matching bases. Between the V and J ends, shortened by 2 bases and 4 bases respectively, the junction contains 17 bases. Taken from cysteine to phenylalanine, the CDR3 has 16 residues. The sequence is cut down to CDR3 DNA, 48 bases in frame from base 1. The germline V gene yields LGHNA for CDR1 and YNFKEQ for CDR2.